This note documents a single TCR beta chain sequence. The data were obtained in a study of shared clonotypes between healthy human individuals. TCRdb's copy holds only in-frame clones and misses some; the assay was immunoSEQ multiplex PCR. The data show over 850,000 clones, approximately 80% seen once. The CDR3 is made up of 16 amino acids. In germline, CDR1 is MGHRA, CDR2 YSYEKL. V lost 1 base, J lost 4 bases, and 16 bases lay in between. The sequencing sample was made of memory CD4+ T cells from PBMCs. The subset is: CD45RA-negative fraction. The TCR comes from a man aged 18 to 29 in good health. Some clones in this sample may be carry-over from other donors' samples. The chain is built from TRBV4-1 and TRBJ1-1; possible D gene TRBD1, 6 bases. Here the CDR3 reads CASSQAGGPLGTEAFF. In nucleotides, the CDR3 is TGCGCCAGCAGCCAAGCTGGGGGCCCCTTGGGCACTGAAGCTTTCTTT.